The entry below gives a single T cell receptor beta chain sequence along with its context. The antigen it recognizes is unknown. Base quality data are lacking; no much larger clone is found one base away. The sample was run on an Illumina HiSeq 1500. TCRdb passed the public sequencing reads through fastp at Q25 and MiXCR, retaining productive beta sequences. Entries that share a CDR3 protein sequence are merged under the most common genes and DNA. The sample has some 150,000 distinct CDR3 sequences on record, roughly 32% of them singletons. About 56% of the sample is held by the ten biggest clonotypes. CDR1 MNHEY and CDR2 SMNVEV are derived from the germline V gene (reference sequence). The germline ends are 18 bases apart after V is trimmed by 5 bases and J by 4 bases. Including cysteine and phenylalanine, the CDR3 has 15 amino acids. Only the CDR3 DNA stays, 45 bases, in frame from base 1. These data originate in a study of T cell repertoires in cytomegalovirus infection (dated by TCRdb to about 2019). Regarding the complete study: The peptide stimulations were aimed at well-studied HLA-B-restricted epitopes as well as recently identified HLA-C-restricted CMV epitopes, whose presentation resists viral immunomodulation. Donor HLA type was relevant to the analysis, because carriage of CMV infection together with the matching HLA type was indicated by public TCR beta signatures.

What the authors observed across the whole study: The ex vivo response was dominated by HLA-C-restricted CMV-specific TCR beta clonotypes, which also provided the single most frequent clonotype in two of eight donors. In both this cohort and an independent cohort of 300 to 450 donors, the cumulative frequency of public TCR beta family members distinguished carriers of CMV infection plus the relevant HLA type.

This specimen's treatment or condition label, interpreted: in vitro stimulation with specific CMV peptide epitopes to enrich CMV-specific T cells. The TCR sequence derives from a human donor in good health (CMV status not recorded). Some clones in this sample may be carry-over from other donors' samples. The input for sequencing was CD8+ T cells from cultured PBMCs, taken from culture after CMV antigen stimulation. The chain links TRBV27 with TRBJ2-7; a tentative D match to TRBD1 spans 5 bases. The nucleotide sequence reads as follows: TGTGCCAGCAGTAGAAACAAGGGGTCGGGTTACGAGCAGTACTTC. It codes for CASSRNKGSGYEQYF.